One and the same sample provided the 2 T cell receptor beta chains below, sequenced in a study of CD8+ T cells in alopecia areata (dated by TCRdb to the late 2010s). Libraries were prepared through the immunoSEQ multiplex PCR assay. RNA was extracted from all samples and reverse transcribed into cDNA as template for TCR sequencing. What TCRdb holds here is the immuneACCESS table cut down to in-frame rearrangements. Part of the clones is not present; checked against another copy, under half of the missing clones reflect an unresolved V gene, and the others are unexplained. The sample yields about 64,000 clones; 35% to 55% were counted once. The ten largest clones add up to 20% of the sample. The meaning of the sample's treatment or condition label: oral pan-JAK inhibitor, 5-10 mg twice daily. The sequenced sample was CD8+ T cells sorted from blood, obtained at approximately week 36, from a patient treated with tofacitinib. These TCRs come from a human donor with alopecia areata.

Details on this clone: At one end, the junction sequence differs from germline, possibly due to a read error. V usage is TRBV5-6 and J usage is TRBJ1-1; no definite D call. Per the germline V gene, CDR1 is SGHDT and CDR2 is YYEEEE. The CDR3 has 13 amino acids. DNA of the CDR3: TGTGCCAGCAGCTATTGGACGGAGCCTGAAACTTTCTTT. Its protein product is CASSYWTEPETFF.

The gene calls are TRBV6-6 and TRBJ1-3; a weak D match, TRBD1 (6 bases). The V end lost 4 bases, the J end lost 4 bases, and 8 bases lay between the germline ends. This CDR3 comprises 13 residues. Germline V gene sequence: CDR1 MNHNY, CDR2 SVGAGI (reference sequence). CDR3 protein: CASSLGTGNTIYF. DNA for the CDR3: TGTGCCAGCAGTTTAGGGACAGGAAACACCATATATTTT.